What follows is one T cell receptor beta chain and its context. The antigen is undetermined. Data came from immunoSEQ multiplex PCR; TCRdb stores just in-frame clones and leaves some out. Of approximately 85,000 clones in the sample, about 88% were seen once. This sample stems from a study of radiation and T cells in renal cell carcinoma. General study points: From baseline, blood top tumor clonotypes peaked at 2 weeks post-radiation. No pretreatment tumor biopsies were available for baseline clonotypes.

V was pared by 5 bases and J by 1 base, with 17 bases between. The germline gives CDR1 SEHNR, CDR2 FQNEAQ (reference sequence). CDR3 length: 16 residues. Time point given: blood 4 weeks post-SBRT, at nephrectomy. Treatment specified: 15 Gy SBRT to primary tumor, nephrectomy 4 weeks later. Nephrectomy followed 15 Gy stereotactic body radiation by 4 weeks. Blood was sampled at baseline, 2 weeks and 4 weeks after SBRT. The receptor was derived from a woman in her seventies with renal cell carcinoma. Source: blood, taken from a patient whose treatment included radiotherapy and nephrectomy. The chain carries TRBV7-9 and TRBJ1-1; D might be TRBD1 (5 bases). The CDR3 DNA is TGTGCCAGCAGCCCTAGCAGAACCGGGGCGAACACTGAAGCTTTCTTT. Translation: CASSPSRTGANTEAFF.